A selection of T cell receptor beta chains follows, all from one sample in a study of T cell responses to AZD1222 COVID-19 vaccine. Data came from immunoSEQ multiplex PCR; TCRdb stores just in-frame clones and leaves some out. The sample has 120,000 to 150,000 clones; around 91% are singletons. The sample was peripheral blood, taken on day 0 of AZD1222 vaccination. These receptors were obtained from an adult in good health. CDR3s include the opening cysteine and the closing phenylalanine or tryptophan. A D gene is named only where the DNA matches it firmly. Rows give clone size only sometimes, using once, few, many, or a class for an expanded clone.

j_call clone_size d_call v_call cdr3_aa cdr3_nt
TRBJ1-1 NA NA TRBV28 CASSLDQGSSTEAFF TGTGCCAGCAGTTTGGACCAGGGTAGTAGCACTGAAGCTTTCTTT
TRBJ1-4 NA NA TRBV11-2 CASSLGMQTSNEKLFF TGTGCCAGCAGCTTAGGGATGCAAACATCCAATGAAAAACTGTTTTTT
TRBJ2-6 NA NA TRBV27 CASSEQGRVGANVLTF TGTGCCAGCAGTGAACAGGGTAGGGTTGGGGCCAACGTCCTGACTTTC
TRBJ1-2 NA NA TRBV28 CASRTRTVYGYTF TGTGCCAGCAGAACAAGGACAGTCTATGGCTACACCTTC
TRBJ2-7 NA NA TRBV6-6 CASSLAGEQYF TGTGCCAGCAGTTTGGCCGGCGAGCAGTACTTC
TRBJ2-1 few NA TRBV9 CASSVGGERHNEQFF TGTGCCAGCAGCGTAGGGGGGGAGCGACACAATGAGCAGTTCTTC
TRBJ2-6 NA NA TRBV14 CASGVGGANVLTF TGTGCCAGCGGCGTGGGGGGGGCCAACGTCCTGACTTTC
TRBJ2-1 NA NA TRBV5-6 CASSYLRGGGNEQFF TGTGCCAGCAGCTACCTAAGGGGGGGTGGCAATGAGCAGTTCTTC
TRBJ1-1 NA NA TRBV28 CASSLSGLGTEAFF TGTGCCAGCAGTTTGTCGGGCCTGGGCACTGAAGCTTTCTTT
TRBJ2-7 NA NA TRBV25-1 CASSEKRTENHGYEQYF TGTGCCAGCAGTGAGAAAAGGACCGAAAATCACGGCTACGAGCAGTACTTC
TRBJ1-5 NA NA TRBV28 CASSGQGRGYQPQHF TGTGCCAGCAGTGGGCAAGGACGTGGTTATCAGCCCCAGCATTTT
TRBJ2-1 few TRBD1 TRBV19 CASIKQGANNEQFF TGTGCCAGTATAAAACAGGGGGCTAACAATGAGCAGTTCTTC
TRBJ2-1 NA TRBD1 TRBV10-3 CAISESRGQGYNEQFF TGTGCCATCAGTGAGTCTCGGGGACAGGGTTACAATGAGCAGTTCTTC
TRBJ1-2 NA NA TRBV5-1 CASSLARGVNYGYTF TGCGCCAGCAGCTTGGCCCGGGGAGTAAACTATGGCTACACCTTC
TRBJ1-2 NA TRBD1 TRBV28 CASSRRDSGYTF TGTGCCAGCAGCCGCAGGGACAGTGGCTACACCTTC
TRBJ2-1 once TRBD1 TRBV6-5 CASSSDRGSYNEQFF TGTGCCAGCAGTAGCGACAGGGGTTCCTACAATGAGCAGTTCTTC
TRBJ2-7 NA NA TRBV7-9 CASSLGAGDEQYF TGTGCCAGCAGCTTAGGGGCAGGGGACGAGCAGTACTTC
TRBJ2-5 NA NA TRBV5-1 CASSWTGTEETQYF TGCGCCAGCAGCTGGACCGGGACCGAAGAGACCCAGTACTTC
TRBJ1-1 NA NA TRBV7-2 CASSLRGVLAEVNTEAFF TGTGCCAGCAGTCTTAGGGGGGTTCTGGCTGAAGTGAACACTGAAGCTTTCTTT
TRBJ1-5 NA TRBD1 TRBV12-3/TRBV12-4 CASRETGNQPQHF TGTGCCAGCAGGGAGACAGGGAATCAGCCCCAGCATTTT
TRBJ2-1 NA TRBD2 TRBV11-3 CASSSSGLNNEQFF TGTGCCAGCAGCAGTAGCGGGTTGAACAATGAGCAGTTCTTC
TRBJ2-6 NA NA TRBV7-9 CASSLQGTGANVLTF TGTGCCAGCAGCTTGCAGGGTACTGGGGCCAACGTCCTGACTTTC
TRBJ2-7 NA NA TRBV6-5 CASSKSVGQSHEQYF TGTGCCAGCAGTAAATCCGTTGGACAGAGCCACGAGCAGTACTTC
TRBJ1-5 NA NA TRBV19 CATTPPDRMKPQHF TGTGCCACCACCCCCCCTGACAGGATGAAGCCCCAGCATTTT
TRBJ2-3 NA TRBD1 TRBV5-5 CASSIGTGPTDTQYF TGTGCCAGCAGCATAGGGACAGGGCCCACAGATACGCAGTATTTT
TRBJ1-1 NA NA TRBV19 CASSSRLGSGAFF TGTGCCAGTAGTTCACGGTTGGGCTCGGGAGCTTTCTTT
TRBJ2-7 once NA TRBV5-5 CASRAGMRGEQYF TGTGCCAGCAGGGCTGGAATGAGAGGGGAGCAGTACTTC
TRBJ2-7 NA NA TRBV3-1/TRBV3-2 CASSQVFGYEQYF TGTGCCAGCAGCCAAGTGTTCGGGTACGAGCAGTACTTC
TRBJ1-4 NA NA TRBV5-1 CASSSGTTTNEKLFF TGCGCCAGCAGCTCGGGGACAACAACTAATGAAAAACTGTTTTTT
TRBJ2-7 NA NA TRBV27 CASSFHGPHDEQYF TGTGCCAGCAGTTTCCACGGCCCTCACGACGAGCAGTACTTC
TRBJ2-7 NA NA TRBV5-1 CASSSGRQLPDEQYF TGCGCCAGCAGCTCCGGGCGACAGTTACCCGACGAGCAGTACTTC
TRBJ1-2 once TRBD1 TRBV28 CASSASGTGNYGYTF TGTGCCAGCAGTGCGAGCGGGACAGGGAACTATGGCTACACCTTC
TRBJ1-2 NA TRBD1 TRBV19 CASSMRNTGGSPYGYTF TGTGCCAGTAGTATGAGAAATACAGGGGGCTCCCCCTATGGCTACACCTTC
TRBJ2-7 NA TRBD1 TRBV19 CASSSDRGFDEQYF TGTGCCAGTAGTAGTGACAGGGGATTCGACGAGCAGTACTTC
TRBJ2-3 NA TRBD1 TRBV19 CATARTGGADTQYF TGTGCCACCGCGCGGACAGGGGGCGCAGATACGCAGTATTTT
TRBJ1-2 NA NA TRBV30 CAWMDGGRYGYTF TGTGCCTGGATGGATGGGGGGCGGTATGGCTACACCTTC
TRBJ1-5 NA NA TRBV27 CASRQWVNQPQHF TGTGCCAGCAGACAGTGGGTGAATCAGCCCCAGCATTTT